The 29 T cell receptor beta chains below come from one sample, sequenced in a study of OX40 agonist ivuxolimab in advanced cancers. Here immunoSEQ multiplex PCR was the method, and the copy in TCRdb shows in-frame clones only, minus some. Of 63,000 or so clones in the sample, 70% to 90% are singletons; the top ten hold under 3%. The sample consisted of CD4+ or CD8+ T cells sorted from blood, taken in a trial of the OX40 agonist ivuxolimab. These receptors were collected from an adult with an advanced solid tumor such as melanoma, head and neck, liver or kidney cancer.

The CDR3 DNA reads TGTGCCAGCTCCGCCTTAGACAGGGACTATGGCTACACCTTC. It yields the protein CASSALDRDYGYTF. The V and J genes are TRBV28 and TRBJ1-2, with 7 bases aligning to TRBD1. The CDR3 has 14 amino acids. J gave up 3 bases and V 8 bases, and 9 bases lay outside the gene matches. CDR1 is MDHEN and CDR2 is SYDVKM in the germline V gene.

On this clone itself: The sample has other DNA sequences that encode this CDR3 too. The chain links TRBV7-2 to TRBJ2-3; D may match TRBD1 or TRBD2 (6 bases each). Trimming cost V 1 base and J 0 bases, with 8 bases left between them. This CDR3 region has 15 residues. Germline V lookup: CDR1 SGHTA, CDR2 FQGNSA. CDR3 protein: CASSLGGASTDTQYF. CDR3 sequence (DNA): TGTGCCAGCAGCTTAGGGGGGGCAAGCACAGATACGCAGTATTTT.

This chain links TRBV13 with TRBJ2-3; D is unclear. CDR1 and CDR2 from the germline V gene are PRHDT and FYEKMQ (reference sequence). The CDR3 has 12 amino acids. V dropped 1 base and J dropped 12 bases, with 11 bases sitting between them. CDR3 sequence: CASSLERTTQYF. The CDR3 DNA reads as TGTGCCAGCAGCTTAGAACGGACCACACAGTATTTT.

This clone appeared a few times. This chain connects TRBV11-1 to TRBJ1-5; no clear D. The CDR3 consists of 14 residues. V was pared by 1 base and J by 3 bases, with 7 bases between. CDR1 and CDR2 from the germline V gene are SGHAT and FQDESV (reference sequence). Here the CDR3 reads CASSLEGSNQPQHF. The CDR3 region has the DNA TGTGCCAGCAGCTTAGAAGGCTCCAATCAGCCCCAGCATTTT.

This clone showed up just a few times. The genes are TRBV9 and TRBJ2-3; D possibly matches TRBD1 or TRBD2 (6 bases each). This CDR3 comprises 15 residues. V lost 8 bases and J 1 base, leaving 17 bases between the germline ends. The germline V gene has CDR1 SGDLS and CDR2 YYNGEE. CDR3 coding DNA: TGTGCCAGGGACACATATAGGGGGGGCACAGATACGCAGTATTTT. Translated: CARDTYRGGTDTQYF.

The chain joins TRBV21-1 to TRBJ1-3. TRBV21-1 is given as a pseudogene. CDR3 length equals 16 residues. The CDR3 DNA reads TGTGCCAGCAGCCACGTCCGCGAAGTTGCGGGAAACACCATATATTTT. Translated: CASSHVREVAGNTIYF.

The chain links TRBV7-8 to TRBJ2-5, with 7 positions matching TRBD1. The CDR3 spans 15 residues. Germline CDR1 reads SGHVS; CDR2 reads FQNEAQ. Unmatched junction bases numbered 5, after V lost 4 bases and J lost 0 bases. Here the CDR3 reads CASSYLTGNQETQYF. DNA for the CDR3: TGTGCCAGCAGCTACCTGACAGGGAACCAAGAGACCCAGTACTTC. The complete variable domain, with remaining parts taken from reference TRBV7-8 and TRBJ2-5, reads GAGVSQSPRYKVAKRGQDVALRCDPISGHVSLFWYQQALGQGPEFLTYFQNEAQLDKSGLPSDRFFAERPEGSVSTLKIQRTQQEDSAVYLCASSYLTGNQETQYFGPGTRLLVL.

This chain joins TRBV30 and TRBJ1-1; 8 bases align to TRBD1. This CDR3 region has 17 residues. Germline trimming cut 0 bases from V and 4 bases from J; bases unmatched to any gene: 13. CDR1 and CDR2 (germline): GTSNPN, SVGIG (reference sequence). The CDR3 coding sequence is TGTGCCTGGAGTGTAAAGTACACAGGGGGGCTTGGCACTGAAGCTTTCTTT. Residues: CAWSVKYTGGLGTEAFF.

V usage is TRBV15 and J usage is TRBJ1-5, with TRBD1 matching 8 bases. The V gene end was trimmed by 4 bases and the J gene end by 2 bases; junction bases not matched to a gene: 4. The germline gives CDR1 LNHNV, CDR2 YYDKDF (reference sequence). The CDR3 spans 15 residues. The CDR3 DNA sequence: TGTGCCACCAGCAAGACAGGGGACGGCAATCAGCCCCAGCATTTT. Amino acids: CATSKTGDGNQPQHF.

The chain carries TRBV5-4 and TRBJ2-5, with a weak D call TRBD2 (5 bases). The germline gives CDR1 SGHNT, CDR2 YYREEE (reference sequence). The V and J ends lost 6 bases and 5 bases respectively, with 17 bases between them. The CDR3 is made up of 14 amino acids. CDR3: CASTPGWGRETQYF. CDR3 bases: TGTGCCAGCACTCCGGGATGGGGTCGGGAGACCCAGTACTTC.

V and J are TRBV6-4 and TRBJ2-7, with TRBD1 matching 8 bases. CDR1 and CDR2 (germline): MRHNA, SNTAGT. V gave up 0 bases and J gave up 4 bases; unmatched junction bases: 8. CDR3 length equals 16 residues. CDR3 DNA sequence: TGTGCCAGCAGTGACTCGGCCAGGGGGCCGGCGTACGAGCAGTACTTC. This sequence encodes CASSDSARGPAYEQYF.

J is TRBJ1-5 and V is TRBV13, with D unclear. This CDR3 contains 16 residues. Germline V gene lookup returns CDR1 PRHDT and CDR2 FYEKMQ (reference sequence). Trimming cost V 0 bases and J 0 bases, with 9 bases left between them. CDR3: CASSLGRMNSNQPQHF. The CDR3 DNA reads as TGTGCCAGCAGCTTAGGCCGAATGAATAGCAATCAGCCCCAGCATTTT.

The chain has TRBV5-4 and TRBJ2-1, with 11 bases lining up with TRBD1. CDR1 is SGHNT, CDR2 YYREEE, per germline (reference sequence). The J segment lost 9 bases and the V segment lost 4 bases, leaving 6 bases of the junction unmatched. The CDR3 sequence is 14 residues long. CDR3 DNA sequence: TGTGCCAGCAGCAACCGGGACAGGGGGGGTGAGCAGTTCTTC. Translated, it gives CASSNRDRGGEQFF. Looking up the rest from reference TRBV5-4 and TRBJ2-1 gives the full variable domain: ETGVTQSPTHLIKTRGQQVTLRCSSQSGHNTVSWYQQALGQGPQFIFQYYREEENGRGNFPPRFSGLQFPNYSSELNVNALELDDSALYLCASSNRDRGGEQFFGPGTRLTVL.

The V and J genes are TRBV14 and TRBJ1-2; no clear D. Germline CDR1 and CDR2: SGHDN and FVKESK. V was shortened by 1 base and J by 6 bases, with 9 bases between the two germline ends. This CDR3 has 13 residues. CDR3 sequence: CASSQGGRDGYTF. The CDR3 DNA sequence: TGTGCCAGCAGCCAAGGTGGACGGGATGGCTACACCTTC.

In its sample, this clone ranks as medium-sized. This chain links TRBV14 with TRBJ2-3; 7 nucleotides match TRBD2. V shed 3 bases, J shed 0 bases, and the junction held 9 bases outside the gene matches. Germline V gene sequence: CDR1 SGHDN, CDR2 FVKESK. The CDR3 has 17 residues. DNA for the CDR3: TGTGCCAGCAGCCATCTTCTAGCGGCTACTAGCACAGATACGCAGTATTTT. It codes for CASSHLLAATSTDTQYF.

V and J are TRBV30 and TRBJ2-3, with 12 bases aligning to TRBD2. The CDR3 covers 17 residues. The J segment lost 5 bases and the V segment lost 2 bases, leaving 11 bases of the junction unmatched. CDR1 GTSNPN and CDR2 SVGIG come from the germline V gene (reference sequence). CDR3 in amino acids: CAWSSALAGGPGDTQYF. The CDR3, as DNA: TGTGCCTGGAGTTCAGCTCTAGCGGGGGGGCCGGGAGATACGCAGTATTTT.

V gene TRBV5-1 combines with J gene TRBJ2-7, with 9 bases that match TRBD2. The CDR3 runs to 15 residues. Trimming removed 4 bases from V and 7 bases from J; junction bases left unmatched: 12. Germline assignment: CDR1 SGHRS and CDR2 YFSETQ. CDR3 in amino acids: CASSLTSGAPREQYF. The CDR3 nucleotides are TGCGCCAGCAGCCTGACTAGCGGAGCTCCTAGGGAGCAGTACTTC.

V and J are TRBV28 and TRBJ1-6, with a possible D match to TRBD1 (5 bases). Germline CDR1 and CDR2: MDHEN and SYDVKM. This CDR3 comprises 17 residues. V was clipped by 1 base and J by 9 bases, with 19 bases between them. The CDR3 bases are TGTGCCAGCAGTTTATCTTCGGGGACGGGGATGATTTCACCCCTCCACTTT. As protein: CASSLSSGTGMISPLHF.

The genes are TRBV5-4 and TRBJ1-1; 8 bases are shared with TRBD1. Germline V CDR1 and CDR2: SGHNT, YYREEE (reference sequence). With 4 bases clipped from V and 1 base from J, the junction kept 6 bases outside the gene matches. The CDR3 length is 15 residues. The CDR3 DNA reads TGTGCCAGCAGCAAGCAGGGGGCGGAGAACACTGAAGCTTTCTTT. The encoded protein is CASSKQGAENTEAFF. Looking up the rest from reference TRBV5-4 and TRBJ1-1 gives the full variable domain: ETGVTQSPTHLIKTRGQQVTLRCSSQSGHNTVSWYQQALGQGPQFIFQYYREEENGRGNFPPRFSGLQFPNYSSELNVNALELDDSALYLCASSKQGAENTEAFFGQGTRLTVV.

The J gene is TRBJ2-7, the V gene TRBV5-1; D perhaps matches TRBD2 (6 bases). The CDR3 covers 15 residues. V was pared by 4 bases and J by 2 bases, with 16 bases between. Germline CDR1 SGHRS, CDR2 YFSETQ. CDR3 region: CASSPGRSLTYEQYF. In DNA, the CDR3 is TGCGCCAGCAGCCCTGGGAGGAGCCTTACCTACGAGCAGTACTTC.

CDR3 residues: CASSLQGARNTGELFF. The CDR3 DNA is TGTGCCAGCAGCTTGCAAGGGGCACGGAACACCGGGGAGCTGTTTTTT. V usage is TRBV5-6 and J usage is TRBJ2-2; tentatively, D is TRBD1 (5 bases). In germline, CDR1 is SGHDT, CDR2 YYEEEE. CDR3 size: 16 residues. The V end lost 1 base, the J end lost 1 base, and 11 bases lay between the germline ends.

The chain combines TRBV5-1 with TRBJ1-2, with D perhaps matching TRBD1 (6 bases). This CDR3 comprises 13 residues. Germline CDR1 reads SGHRS; CDR2 reads YFSETQ. V shed 4 bases and J shed 8 bases, with 15 bases lying between them. CDR3 protein: CASSQRGGRGYTF. CDR3 DNA: TGCGCCAGCAGCCAGAGGGGGGGCCGGGGCTACACCTTC.

This chain joins TRBV7-3 and TRBJ2-7, with TRBD2 identical over 7 bases. Germline CDR1 is SGHTA and CDR2 is FQGTGA. This CDR3 has 14 amino acids. After removal of 2 bases from V and 4 bases from J, the junction contained 5 bases not matched to a gene. CDR3 residues: CASSLGREEYEQYF. CDR3 bases: TGTGCCAGCAGCTTAGGTCGGGAGGAGTACGAGCAGTACTTC.

The V and J genes are TRBV5-1 and TRBJ2-2; D ambiguous. Trimming took 4 bases from V and 4 from J, leaving 11 bases between them. Germline CDR1 reads SGHRS; CDR2 reads YFSETQ. There are 14 residues in the CDR3. CDR3 bases: TGCGCCAGCAGCGAAAATTCCGGCACCGGGGAGCTGTTTTTT. This sequence encodes CASSENSGTGELFF.

The chain links TRBV7-2 to TRBJ1-1, with D tentatively TRBD1 (6 bases). From germline, CDR1 is SGHTA and CDR2 FQGNSA. V was clipped by 4 bases and J by 4 bases, with 13 bases between them. The CDR3 is 14 amino acids. DNA of the CDR3: TGTGCCAGCAGCTCAACAGGGTTCGGCACTGAAGCTTTCTTT. It yields the protein CASSSTGFGTEAFF. Full variable domain (rest looked up from reference TRBV7-2 and TRBJ1-1): GAGVSQSPSNKVTEKGKDVELRCDPISGHTALYWYRQSLGQGLEFLIYFQGNSAPDKSGLPSDRFSAERTGGSVSTLTIQRTQQEDSAVYLCASSSTGFGTEAFFGQGTRLTVV.

The chain links TRBV30 to TRBJ2-7; D uncertain. The germline CDR1 and CDR2 sequences are GTSNPN and SVGIG (reference sequence). This CDR3 has 13 amino acids. Here the CDR3 reads CAQDKTGSYEQYF. CDR3 nucleotides: TGTGCACAAGACAAGACCGGATCCTACGAGCAGTACTTC. Variable domain in full (rest from reference TRBV30 and TRBJ2-7): SQTIHQWPATLVQPVGSPLSLECTVEGTSNPNLYWYRQAAGRGLQLLFYSVGIGQISSEVPQNLSASRPQDRQFILSSKKLLLSDSGFYLCAQDKTGSYEQYFGPGTRLTVT.

This CDR3 is CASSLIPTSGDEQFF. The DNA for the CDR3 is TGTGCCAGCAGCTTAATCCCCACCAGTGGGGATGAGCAGTTCTTC. V gene TRBV11-2 combines with J gene TRBJ2-1; the D is unclear. Trimming removed 2 bases from V and 8 bases from J, with 16 bases in between. Per the germline V gene, CDR1 is SGHAT and CDR2 is FQNNGV. This CDR3 has 15 residues.

This clone was observed once. The chain is built from TRBV2 and TRBJ2-3; the match to TRBD2 covers 7 bases. The germline gives CDR1 SNHLY, CDR2 FYNNEI. Trimming at V came to 5 bases and at J to 6 bases, leaving 17 bases not matched to a gene. The CDR3 is 17 amino acids. The CDR3 DNA sequence: TGTGCCAGCAGTATTCAGGGTGGGGAGGGGTTAGGCGATACGCAGTATTTT. Residues: CASSIQGGEGLGDTQYF.

The V call is TRBV29-1, the J call TRBJ1-4, with D possibly TRBD1 on 5 matching bases. CDR1 and CDR2 from the germline V gene are SQVTM and ANQGSEA. The V end lost 0 bases, the J end lost 5 bases, and 13 bases lay between the germline ends. The CDR3 runs 15 residues. For the CDR3, the DNA is TGCAGCGTTGAAGATCTCTGCAGGGTAAATGAAAAACTGTTTTTT. It yields the protein CSVEDLCRVNEKLFF.